The text below deals with one TCR beta chain. Trimming took off 2 bases at V and 8 bases at J, with 10 bases between the two ends. The CDR3 consists of 13 residues. The V gene's germline CDR1 is SGHTA and CDR2 FQGTGA. The data derive from a study of control samples from healthy donors and cancer patients. Sequencing was performed with immunoSEQ multiplex PCR; in TCRdb, only in-frame clones are kept and a portion is missing. This sample has hundreds of thousands of clones, with over 75% found just once. The source of this sequence is a woman aged 55-70 years with lung cancer. The chain uses TRBV7-3 and TRBJ1-3; no clear D gene. The sequenced material came from PBMCs. The CDR3, as DNA: TGTGCCAGCAGCTTACAATTCAGCGACACCATATATTTT. As protein: CASSLQFSDTIYF.